Shown below are 27 T cell receptor beta chains from a single sample sequenced in a study of molecular identifiers for immune sequencing clone quantification. MiXCR, run by TCRdb on the PCR reads, gives a single entry per CDR3 protein. The data show 65,000 or so distinct CDR3 sequences, about 18% seen once. Sequences were obtained from naive CD8+ T cells from blood, with Jurkat cell RNA spiked in. Subset defined: FACS-sorted CD8+CD4-CCR7+CD45RA+ naive T cells. The receptors shown here come from a human donor in good health. Some libraries in this study had Jurkat cell RNA spiked in.

The rearrangement uses TRBV27 and TRBJ1-2; tentative D call: TRBD1 (5 bases). Germline assignment: CDR1 MNHEY and CDR2 SMNVEV (reference sequence). Trimming removed 5 bases at V and 3 bases at J, with 10 bases between. There are 13 residues in the CDR3. CDR3 protein: CASSISRDYGYTF. CDR3 nucleotides: TGTGCCAGCAGTATTTCCAGGGACTATGGCTACACCTTC.

This clonotype was observed at least ten times. The chain combines TRBV11-2 with TRBJ2-4; 7 bases agree with TRBD1. V was pared by 5 bases and J by 5 bases, with 9 bases of the junction left unmatched. This CDR3 comprises 15 residues. CDR1 is SGHAT, CDR2 FQNNGV, per germline. Here the CDR3 reads CASSRGTGVENIQYF. CDR3 sequence (DNA): TGTGCCAGCAGCCGGGGAACAGGGGTTGAAAACATTCAGTACTTC.

V and J are TRBV27 and TRBJ2-5; D is ambiguous. The CDR3 totals 13 residues. V shed 6 bases and J shed 0 bases, with 8 bases lying between them. Germline V gene sequence: CDR1 MNHEY, CDR2 SMNVEV (reference sequence). CDR3 nucleotide sequence: TGTGCCAGCAGCCCCGGCCACCAAGAGACCCAGTACTTC. Amino acid sequence: CASSPGHQETQYF.

This clonotype has ten or more counts. CDR3 in amino acids: CSGVSGAGELFF. CDR3 in DNA: TGCAGCGGAGTTAGCGGGGCCGGGGAGCTGTTTTTT. The chain joins TRBV29-1 to TRBJ2-2; 8 bases line up with TRBD2. V was pared by 7 bases and J by 6 bases, with 4 bases of the junction left unmatched. Germline V gene lookup returns CDR1 SQVTM and CDR2 ANQGSEA. The CDR3 contains 12 residues.

This clonotype occurred a few times. Since a much larger clone is just one base distant, this may be a read error. The rearrangement joins TRBV28 to TRBJ2-5, with 10 bases identical to TRBD1. The CDR3 consists of 15 residues. Germline V gives CDR1 MDHEN, CDR2 SYDVKM. CDR3 nucleotide sequence: TGTGCCAGCAGCTCCGGGACAGGGGTACAAGAGACCCTGTACTTC. The encoded protein is CASSSGTGVQETLYF.

The table lists this clonotype with many counts. The V gene is TRBV11-2, the J gene TRBJ2-1; perhaps TRBD1 as D (5 bases). CDR1 is SGHAT, CDR2 FQNNGV, per germline. The CDR3 spans 17 residues. Between the trimmed V and J ends, which lost 1 base and 2 bases, there was a span of 15 bases. The CDR3 bases are TGTGCCAGCAGCTTAGTGCCTACAGGTAGCACCTACAATGAGCAGTTCTTC. This translates into CASSLVPTGSTYNEQFF.

This clonotype showed up many times. This chain joins TRBV6-6 and TRBJ2-7; 9 bases match TRBD2. The CDR3 sequence is 12 residues long. CDR1 and CDR2 (germline): MNHNY, SVGAGI (reference sequence). The V gene end was trimmed by 5 bases and the J gene end by 7 bases; junction bases not matched to a gene: 3. The CDR3: CASSQLAGEQYF. In nucleotides, the CDR3 is TGTGCCAGCAGTCAACTAGCGGGTGAGCAGTACTTC.

As concerns this clonotype: Germline is not matched at one junction end, which may reflect a read error. This sequence joins TRBV28 and TRBJ2-3; a weak D match, TRBD2 (5 bases). The CDR3 has 15 amino acids. Per germline, CDR1 MDHEN and CDR2 SYDVKM. CDR3: CASSFSSASTDTRYF. The CDR3 region has the DNA TGTGCCAGCAGTTTTTCGTCAGCTAGCACAGATACGCGGTATTTT.

This clonotype has a count of ten or more. This chain uses TRBV27 with TRBJ2-7; 7 nucleotides match TRBD2. J was trimmed by 5 bases and V by 2 bases; bases with no gene match: 3. Germline-derived CDR1 and CDR2 are MNHEY and SMNVEV (reference sequence). CDR3 size: 13 residues. The CDR3 loop reads CASSLAGVDEQYF. The CDR3 coding sequence is TGTGCCAGCAGTTTAGCGGGGGTAGACGAGCAGTACTTC.

This clonotype showed up just a few times. The chain recombines TRBV7-2 with TRBJ2-7; TRBD2 aligns across 7 bases. J lost 3 bases, V lost 8 bases, and 4 bases had no gene match. Germline CDR1 is SGHTA and CDR2 is FQGNSA. The CDR3 consists of 12 residues. This chain's CDR3 is CASGTTDYEQYF. CDR3 coding DNA: TGTGCCAGCGGGACTACCGACTACGAGCAGTACTTC.

The sample holds many counts of this clonotype. V usage is TRBV12-3 or TRBV12-4 and J usage is TRBJ2-1; 7 bases are shared with TRBD2. CDR3 length: 14 residues. J lost 3 bases, V lost 4 bases, and 3 bases had no gene match. CDR3: CASSWTSVYNEQFF. The CDR3 nucleotides are TGTGCCAGCAGTTGGACTAGTGTCTACAATGAGCAGTTCTTC.

In the case of this clonotype: A clone one base away is much larger, so this may be a read error. This chain joins TRBV6-6 and TRBJ2-7; tentative D call: TRBD1 (5 bases). CDR1 is MNHNY, CDR2 SVGAGI, per germline (reference sequence). V shed 7 bases and J shed 7 bases, with 20 bases lying between them. CDR3 length: 14 residues. The CDR3: CASTIPGGAREQYF. In DNA form, the CDR3 reads TGTGCCAGCACCATCCCCGGTGGGGCGAGGGAGCAGTACTTC.

This clonotype appeared many times. CDR3 sequence (DNA): TGTGCCAGCAGCCGGGCTCGGGAGACGGGTAGCACAGATACGCAGTATTTT. This encodes CASSRARETGSTDTQYF. The V call is TRBV7-2, the J call TRBJ2-3; tentative D call: TRBD2 (6 bases). CDR1 and CDR2 from the germline V gene are SGHTA and FQGNSA. Between the trimmed V and J ends, which lost 5 bases and 0 bases, there was a span of 18 bases. The CDR3 is 17 amino acids.

The chain joins TRBV6-6 to TRBJ2-2; 10 bases line up with TRBD2. CDR1 is MNHNY and CDR2 is SVGAGI in the germline V gene (reference sequence). The V gene end was trimmed by 4 bases and the J gene end by 1 base; junction bases not matched to a gene: 3. The CDR3 totals 16 residues. The CDR3 DNA reads as TGTGCCAGCAGTTGGGCTAGCGGGAGGAACACCGGGGAGCTGTTTTTT. Residues: CASSWASGRNTGELFF.

This clonotype showed up many times. The chain joins TRBV27 to TRBJ2-5; D is ambiguous. The V gene's germline CDR1 is MNHEY and CDR2 SMNVEV (reference sequence). The CDR3 is made up of 11 amino acids. Between the trimmed V and J ends, which lost 5 bases and 0 bases, there was a span of 1 base. The DNA for the CDR3 is TGTGCCAGCAGTGACCAAGAGACCCAGTACTTC. Protein sequence: CASSDQETQYF.

In this sample, this clonotype turned up many times. This chain joins TRBV27 and TRBJ2-1, with 9 bases aligning to TRBD1. The CDR3 has 15 residues. The V gene end was trimmed by 2 bases and the J gene end by 12 bases; junction bases not matched to a gene: 11. From germline, CDR1 is MNHEY and CDR2 SMNVEV (reference sequence). CDR3 residues: CASSLRTGDDWSQFF. In DNA form, the CDR3 reads TGTGCCAGCAGTTTACGGACAGGGGACGATTGGTCGCAGTTCTTC.

Concerning this clonotype itself: This may stem from a read error, because a much larger clone lies one nucleotide away. This chain joins TRBV11-2 and TRBJ2-7, with D unclear. Trimming removed 1 base from V and 2 bases from J, with 6 bases in between. Germline CDR1 reads SGHAT; CDR2 reads FQNNGV. CDR3 length equals 13 residues. CDR3 in DNA: TGTGCCAGCAGCTTAGCTAATCCCTACGAGCAGTACTTC. It specifies CASSLANPYEQYF.

This clonotype was detected ten times or more. This chain uses TRBV12-3 or TRBV12-4 with TRBJ2-3; D may be TRBD1 (5 bases). This CDR3 comprises 16 residues. Trimming left V 2 bases short and J 4 bases short, with 16 bases between. The CDR3 coding sequence is TGTGCCAGCAGTTTAAGTCTTGGGGTAGGGGCAGATACGCAGTATTTT. Residues: CASSLSLGVGADTQYF.

The table lists this clonotype with many counts. V usage is TRBV13 and J usage is TRBJ2-7, with 8 positions matching TRBD2. The V gene end was trimmed by 2 bases and the J gene end by 3 bases; junction bases not matched to a gene: 3. CDR1 and CDR2 from the germline V gene are PRHDT and FYEKMQ (reference sequence). The CDR3 is made up of 14 amino acids. The CDR3: CASSLREGRYEQYF. In nucleotides, the CDR3 is TGTGCCAGCAGCTTACGGGAGGGCCGCTACGAGCAGTACTTC. The whole variable domain, remainder taken from reference TRBV13 and TRBJ2-7, is AAGVIQSPRHLIKEKRETATLKCYPIPRHDTVYWYQQGPGQDPQFLISFYEKMQSDKGSIPDRFSAQQFSDYHSELNMSSLELGDSALYFCASSLREGRYEQYFGPGTRLTVT.

At least ten counts were recorded for this clonotype. This chain links TRBV12-3 or TRBV12-4 with TRBJ2-3; D is unresolved. This CDR3 comprises 15 residues. Trimming took 1 base from V and 0 from J, leaving 8 bases between them. For the CDR3, the DNA is TGTGCCAGCAGTTTAGAGCTGCCTAGCACAGATACGCAGTATTTT. Translated, it gives CASSLELPSTDTQYF.

This clonotype was seen ten or more times. V is TRBV25-1 and J is TRBJ2-7; 8 bases agree with TRBD1. The CDR3 length is 14 residues. In germline, CDR1 is MGHDK, CDR2 SYGVNS. Unmatched junction bases numbered 8, after V lost 4 bases and J lost 6 bases. The CDR3: CASSGQGALSEQYF. In DNA, the CDR3 is TGTGCCAGCAGTGGGCAGGGGGCCTTAAGCGAGCAGTACTTC.

The chain couples TRBV20-1 to TRBJ1-1; unclear D gene. This CDR3 has 13 residues. CDR1 and CDR2 (germline): DFQATT, SNEGSKA (reference sequence). The V and J ends lost 2 bases and 6 bases respectively, with 13 bases between them. The CDR3 reads CSARSFGVAEAFF. The DNA for the CDR3 is TGCAGTGCTAGAAGCTTCGGGGTCGCTGAAGCTTTCTTT.

The sample holds a few counts of this clonotype. The V and J genes are TRBV11-2 and TRBJ2-1; the match to TRBD2 covers 13 bases. Germline assignment: CDR1 SGHAT and CDR2 FQNNGV. V shed 4 bases and J 4 bases; nucleotides not matched to a gene: 7. The CDR3 sequence is 17 residues long. CDR3 DNA sequence: TGTGCCAGCAGCTCAACCGGGACTAGCGGGGTATACAATGAGCAGTTCTTC. Its translation: CASSSTGTSGVYNEQFF.

There are many counts of this clonotype. V and J are TRBV27 and TRBJ2-6; 9 bases align to TRBD1. The germline V gene encodes CDR1 MNHEY and CDR2 SMNVEV (reference sequence). CDR3 length: 17 amino acids. J was trimmed by 0 bases and V by 5 bases; bases with no gene match: 5. The CDR3 nucleotides are TGTGCCAGCAGTATAACAGGGGGCGTCTCTGGGGCCAACGTCCTGACTTTC. Its translation: CASSITGGVSGANVLTF.

This clonotype has a count of ten or more. The rearrangement uses TRBV27 and TRBJ2-1; TRBD2 aligns across 9 bases. Germline CDR1 is MNHEY and CDR2 is SMNVEV (reference sequence). The CDR3 loop spans 18 amino acids. V lost 6 bases, J lost 8 bases, and 20 bases stayed unmatched. This CDR3 is CASRLTGASGNSRHEQFF. The CDR3 coding sequence is TGTGCCAGCAGACTCACTGGGGCTAGCGGGAATAGTCGACATGAGCAGTTCTTC.

This clonotype appeared many times. The chain employs TRBV27 and TRBJ1-4, with D tentatively TRBD1 (5 bases). The CDR3 spans 16 residues. CDR1 MNHEY and CDR2 SMNVEV come from the germline V gene (reference sequence). The V gene lost 3 bases and the J gene lost 0 bases, with 11 bases spanning the gap. CDR3 residues: CASSFRQYATNEKLFF. The CDR3 DNA reads as TGTGCCAGCAGTTTTCGACAGTATGCAACTAATGAAAAACTGTTTTTT.

The chain is built from TRBV4-1 and TRBJ2-1; 7 bases fit TRBD2. V dropped 8 bases and J dropped 10; count of bases not matched to a gene: 14. This CDR3 contains 14 residues. Germline CDR1 is MGHRA and CDR2 is YSYEKL. For the CDR3, the DNA is TGCGCCAGCCAGACTAGCCCCGTGGGGAAGGAGCAGTTCTTC. Protein: CASQTSPVGKEQFF.